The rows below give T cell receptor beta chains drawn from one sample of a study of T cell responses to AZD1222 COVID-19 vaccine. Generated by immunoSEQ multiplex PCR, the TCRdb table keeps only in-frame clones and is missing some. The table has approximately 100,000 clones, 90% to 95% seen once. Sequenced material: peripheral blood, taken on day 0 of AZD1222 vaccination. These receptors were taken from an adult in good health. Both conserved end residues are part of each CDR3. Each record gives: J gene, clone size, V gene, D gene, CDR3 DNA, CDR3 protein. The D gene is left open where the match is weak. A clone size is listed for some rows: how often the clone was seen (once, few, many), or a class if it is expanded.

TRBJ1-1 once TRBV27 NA TGTGCCAGCAGTTTACGGACAAGTTTTTACACTGAAGCTTTCTTT CASSLRTSFYTEAFF
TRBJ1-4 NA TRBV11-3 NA TGTGCCAGCAGCTTAGACAGCGGTAATGAAAAACTGTTTTTT CASSLDSGNEKLFF
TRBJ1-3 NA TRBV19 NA TGTGCCAGTAGTATAGCCGCCCGTGGGGACACCATATATTTT CASSIAARGDTIYF
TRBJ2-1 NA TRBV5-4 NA TGTGCCAGCAGAACCGGGGCCGACAATGAGCAGTTCTTC CASRTGADNEQFF
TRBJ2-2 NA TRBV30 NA TGTGCCTGGGCTTTCCAGGGGAACACCGGGGAGCTGTTTTTT CAWAFQGNTGELFF
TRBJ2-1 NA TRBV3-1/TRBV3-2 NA TGTGCCAGCAGCCAAGATTTGGCTGCCTACAATGAGCAGTTCTTC CASSQDLAAYNEQFF
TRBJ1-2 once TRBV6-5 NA TGTGCCAGCAGGGCAGACTTCAATGCTGGGGGCTACACCTTC CASRADFNAGGYTF
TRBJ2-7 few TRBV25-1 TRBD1 TGTGCCAGCAGATCGACAGGGGTCGAGCAGTACTTC CASRSTGVEQYF
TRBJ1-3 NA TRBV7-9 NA TGTGCCAGCAGCTTAGCACGGATAACAGGGAACTCTGGAAACACCATATATTTT CASSLARITGNSGNTIYF
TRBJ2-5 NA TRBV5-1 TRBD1 TGCGCCAGCAGCATATTCGGACAGGAGCAAGAGACCCAGTACTTC CASSIFGQEQETQYF
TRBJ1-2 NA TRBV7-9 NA TGTGCCAGCAGCTTAGGACGCCTCGAGGGAACTTATGGCTACACCTTC CASSLGRLEGTYGYTF
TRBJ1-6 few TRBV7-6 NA TGTGCCAGCAGCTTAGTTGCAGGGGAGGACTCACCCCTCCACTTT CASSLVAGEDSPLHF
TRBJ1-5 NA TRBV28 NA TGTGCCAGCAGTTCCCTGGGGGGGCGTCCTTATAGCAATCAGCCCCAGCATTTT CASSSLGGRPYSNQPQHF
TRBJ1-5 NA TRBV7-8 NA TGTGCCAGCAGCGCTGCACAGGCAGTCGGCAATCAGCCCCAGCATTTT CASSAAQAVGNQPQHF
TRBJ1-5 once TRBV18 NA TGTGCCAGCTCACCCCCTGAAAGAAAGCCCCAGCATTTT CASSPPERKPQHF
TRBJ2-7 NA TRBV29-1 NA TGCAGCGTTAAGTTTTCCTACGAGCAGTACTTC CSVKFSYEQYF
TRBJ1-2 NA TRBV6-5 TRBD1 TGTGCCAGCAGTTACAGTGTGACAGGGACATATGGCTACACCTTC CASSYSVTGTYGYTF
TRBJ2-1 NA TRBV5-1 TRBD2 TGCGCCAGTCGGCCCGGGGGGAGCTCCTACAATGAGCAGTTCTTC CASRPGGSSYNEQFF
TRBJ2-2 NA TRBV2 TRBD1 TGTGCCAGCCTCCCGGGACAGGGGTCCGGGGAGCTGTTTTTT CASLPGQGSGELFF
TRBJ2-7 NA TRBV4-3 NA TGCGCCAGCAGCCAAACAACGGACGCCGGTTTCGAGCAGTACTTC CASSQTTDAGFEQYF
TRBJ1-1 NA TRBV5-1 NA TGCGCCAGCAGCTCAGTAGGGCTGAACACTGAAGCTTTCTTT CASSSVGLNTEAFF
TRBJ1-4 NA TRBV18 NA TGTGCCAGCTCCCGTTCAACTAATGAAAAACTGTTTTTT CASSRSTNEKLFF
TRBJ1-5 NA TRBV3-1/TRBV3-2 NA TGTGCCAGCAGCTTATTTGCGGGGCAGCCCCAGCATTTT CASSLFAGQPQHF
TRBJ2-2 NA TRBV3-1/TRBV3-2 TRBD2 TGTGCCAGCAGCCAGGTGCCGGGACTAGCGGGAGTACCCGGGGAGCTGTTTTTT CASSQVPGLAGVPGELFF
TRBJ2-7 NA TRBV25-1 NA TGTGCCAGTTCCCAAGGGTACGAGCAGTACTTC CASSQGYEQYF
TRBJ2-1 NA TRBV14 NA TGTGCCAGCAGCCAAGTAGGAGCGAATGAGCAGTTCTTC CASSQVGANEQFF
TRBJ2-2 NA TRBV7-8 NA TGTGCCAGCAGCCCGGAGGGGTTTGGGGAGCTGTTTTTT CASSPEGFGELFF
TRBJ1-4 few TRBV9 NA TGTGCCAGCAGCGTAGGAGGACGGAGAAATGAAAAACTGTTTTTT CASSVGGRRNEKLFF
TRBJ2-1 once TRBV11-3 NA TGTGCCAGCAGCTTAGCTTTCCGGGGGAGTATCGACAATGAGCAGTTCTTC CASSLAFRGSIDNEQFF
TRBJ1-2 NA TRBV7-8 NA TGTGCCAGCAGCTTAGGTGGAGGGATTCATGGCTACACCTTC CASSLGGGIHGYTF
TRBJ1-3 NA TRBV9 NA TGTGCCAGCAGCGGAGAGGGGGGCCTCTCTGGAAACACCATATATTTT CASSGEGGLSGNTIYF
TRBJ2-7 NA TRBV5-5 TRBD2 TGTGCCAGCAGCTTGCTGCCTAGCGGGACCCACGAGCAGTACTTC CASSLLPSGTHEQYF
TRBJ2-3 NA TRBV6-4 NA TGTGCCAGCAGTTTCTCGGGCCCCACAGATACGCAGTATTTT CASSFSGPTDTQYF
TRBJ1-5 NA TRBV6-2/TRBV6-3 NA TGTGCCAGCAGTTACTCGACTGATAGCAATCAGCCCCAGCATTTT CASSYSTDSNQPQHF
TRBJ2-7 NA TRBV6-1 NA TGTGCCAGCAGTGAGACGATGGGGCAGGGGAGCTACGAGCAGTACTTC CASSETMGQGSYEQYF
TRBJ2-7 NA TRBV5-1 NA TGCGCCAGCAGACCTACGGGGGGCGCGGGGGAGCAGTACTTC CASRPTGGAGEQYF
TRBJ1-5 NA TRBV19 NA TGTGCCAGTAGTATTAGTTTTGAGAGTTTTAGCAATCAGCCCCAGCATTTT CASSISFESFSNQPQHF
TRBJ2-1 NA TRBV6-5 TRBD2 TGTGCCAGCATCCTAGCGGGAGGGCAATATGAGCAGTTCTTC CASILAGGQYEQFF
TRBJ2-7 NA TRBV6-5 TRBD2 TGTGCCAGCAGTCCCGCCGGGACTAGCTACGAGCAGTACTTC CASSPAGTSYEQYF
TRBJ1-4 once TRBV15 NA TGTGCCACCTCGCACAGTCTCTATGAAAAACTGTTTTTT CATSHSLYEKLFF
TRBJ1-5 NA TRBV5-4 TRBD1 TGTGCCAGCAGCGACGGGACAGCTCTGCCCCAGCATTTT CASSDGTALPQHF
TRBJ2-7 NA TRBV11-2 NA TGTGCCAGCAGCCCCACAGTGGGCTCCTACGAGCAGTACTTC CASSPTVGSYEQYF
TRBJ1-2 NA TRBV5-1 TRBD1 TGCGCCAGCAGCGGACAGGGTAACTATGGCTACACCTTC CASSGQGNYGYTF
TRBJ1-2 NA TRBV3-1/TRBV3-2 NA TGTGCCAGCAGCCAAGACGTGGTTGCCGGCCGCCTCGGCTATGGCTACACCTTC CASSQDVVAGRLGYGYTF
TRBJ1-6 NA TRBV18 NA TGTGCCAGCTCACCACTTCGGATTACAGGGCGAACGGTACCTAATTCACCCCTCCACTTT CASSPLRITGRTVPNSPLHF
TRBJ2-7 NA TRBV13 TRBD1 TGTGCCAGCAGCTCACCCGACAGGGGTAGATACTTC CASSSPDRGRYF
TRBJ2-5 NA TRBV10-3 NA TGTGCCATCAGTGACGGGGAGACCCAGTACTTC CAISDGETQYF
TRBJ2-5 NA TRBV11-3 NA TGTGCCAGCAGCTCTCAGGGAGAGACCCAGTACTTC CASSSQGETQYF
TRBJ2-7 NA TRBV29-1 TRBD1 TGCAGCGGCACAAAAATCGGGCAGGGGGATTCCTACGAGCAGTACTTC CSGTKIGQGDSYEQYF
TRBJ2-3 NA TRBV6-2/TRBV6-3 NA TGTGCCAGCAGTTATGCCCATAGAGGCACAGATACGCAGTATTTT CASSYAHRGTDTQYF